The next 13 T cell receptor beta chains were all read from a single sample in a study of blood T cells in healthy people across ages. The authors ran a second PCR of roughly 7 to 11 cycles using a sample-barcoded 5' primer and a J-beta primer mix. TCRdb independently ran MiXCR on the 5' RACE reads; one entry per CDR3 protein. Of roughly 2 million distinct CDR3 sequences listed, 49% are singletons. Sequences were obtained from blood. The receptor set was obtained from a woman aged 40 to 49 in good health.

This sequence joins TRBV3-1 and TRBJ2-5; no clear D. From germline, CDR1 is LGHDT and CDR2 YNNKEL (reference sequence). This CDR3 is 17 amino acids long. Between the trimmed V and J ends, which lost 0 bases and 3 bases, there was a span of 17 bases. The CDR3 nucleotides are TGTGCCAGCAGCCAAGATTGGGCAGTCCCTTCTAAAGAGACCCAGTACTTC. Translation: CASSQDWAVPSKETQYF.

This clonotype was seen a few times. This rearrangement joins TRBV10-3 to TRBJ2-7; D possibly corresponds to TRBD1 (5 bases). The CDR3 runs to 16 residues. V was cut by 2 bases and J by 2 bases, with 16 bases left in between. CDR1 and CDR2 (germline): ENHRY, SYGVKD. The CDR3 protein is CAISENPRVSTYEQYF. The DNA of the CDR3 is TGTGCCATCAGTGAGAATCCCAGGGTCTCAACCTACGAGCAGTACTTC.

The table lists this clonotype with a few counts. The V call is TRBV7-9, the J call TRBJ2-3; 7 bases agree with TRBD1. V shed 4 bases and J 0 bases; nucleotides not matched to a gene: 4. Germline V CDR1 and CDR2: SEHNR, FQNEAQ (reference sequence). The CDR3 totals 15 residues. The CDR3 protein is CASSSGQYSTDTQYF. The CDR3 DNA is TGTGCCAGCAGCTCGGGACAGTATAGCACAGATACGCAGTATTTT.

J is TRBJ2-7 and V is TRBV12-3 or TRBV12-4, with D possibly matching TRBD2 (5 bases). Trimming took off 5 bases at V and 9 bases at J, with 17 bases between the two ends. CDR3 length: 13 residues. CDR3 sequence (DNA): TGTGCCAGCAGTCGCGACTACCCGGACGGGCAGTACTTC. Translation gives CASSRDYPDGQYF.

This chain connects TRBV18 to TRBJ1-2; TRBD1 agrees at 7 bases. The CDR3 spans 15 residues. V lost 0 bases to trimming and J lost 4 bases; unmatched junction nucleotides: 5. Germline V gives CDR1 KGHSH, CDR2 LQKENI. The CDR3 DNA reads TGTGCCAGCTCACCACCGTACGGGACAGCCTATGGCTACACCTTC. Amino acid sequence: CASSPPYGTAYGYTF.

The CDR3 here is CASSKTGRVGSSYEQYF. CDR3 bases: TGTGCCAGCAGTAAAACGGGACGAGTCGGCAGCTCCTACGAGCAGTACTTC. The genes are TRBV6-2 or TRBV6-3 and TRBJ2-4; D tentatively reads TRBD1 or TRBD2 (5 bases each). TRBJ2-7 matches the DNA end more closely, so the J call is doubtful. This CDR3 has 17 residues. Germline loops: CDR1 MNHEY, CDR2 SVGEGT.

This clonotype has only one observation. This CDR3 is CASSIRGTINEQYF. The CDR3 nucleotides read TGCGCCAGCAGCATACGGGGGACTATCAACGAGCAGTACTTC. V gene TRBV5-1 combines with J gene TRBJ2-5, with TRBD2 matching over 7 bases. The J call is doubtful: the DNA matches TRBJ2-7 better. CDR1 and CDR2 from the germline V gene are SGHRS and YFSETQ. CDR3 length: 14 residues.

The chain employs TRBV18 and TRBJ2-4; possible D gene TRBD1, 5 bases. The J call is uncertain, as TRBJ2-5 better fits the DNA end. This CDR3 is built from 15 residues. Germline V gene lookup returns CDR1 KGHSH and CDR2 LQKENI. As DNA, the CDR3 is TGTGCCAGCTCACCAGTTGGGCAGGGAAGGGAGACCCAGTACTTC. Translation: CASSPVGQGRETQYF.

The chain joins TRBV7-2 to TRBJ1-1; no definite D call. The CDR3 has 16 residues. In germline, CDR1 is SGHTA, CDR2 FQGNSA. Trimming shortened V by 2 bases and J by 0 bases, and 13 bases separated the two germline ends. CDR3 DNA sequence: TGTGCCAGCAGCTTACATGGACGTAACATGAACACTGAAGCTTTCTTT. This translates into CASSLHGRNMNTEAFF. Variable domain in full (rest from reference TRBV7-2 and TRBJ1-1): GAGVSQSPSNKVTEKGKDVELRCDPISGHTALYWYRQSLGQGLEFLIYFQGNSAPDKSGLPSDRFSAERTGGSVSTLTIQRTQQEDSAVYLCASSLHGRNMNTEAFFGQGTRLTVV.

This clonotype was observed a few times. The rearrangement uses TRBV3-1 and TRBJ2-5; 10 bases are a match to TRBD2. Germline values: CDR1 LGHDT, CDR2 YNNKEL (reference sequence). The J segment lost 5 bases and the V segment lost 2 bases, leaving 5 bases of the junction unmatched. CDR3 length: 15 amino acids. The CDR3 reads CASSQSGGAWETQYF. CDR3 DNA: TGTGCCAGCAGCCAAAGCGGGGGGGCCTGGGAGACCCAGTACTTC.

This clonotype occurred a few times. At one boundary the junction diverges from the germline segment, which might be a read error. The J gene is TRBJ2-1, the V gene TRBV4-3, with 7 bases aligning to TRBD1. The CDR3 sequence is 16 residues long. The germline gives CDR1 LGHNA, CDR2 YSLEER. CDR3 sequence reads: CASSQGAGGSYNEQFF. The CDR3 DNA reads as TGTGCCAGCAGCCAAGGTGCAGGGGGCTCCTACAATGAGCAGTTCTTC.

This rearrangement joins TRBV15 to TRBJ2-1; maybe TRBD1 (5 bases). V lost 2 bases, J lost 6 bases, and 11 bases lay in between. The CDR3 loop spans 14 amino acids. Per germline, CDR1 LNHNV and CDR2 YYDKDF (reference sequence). CDR3 coding DNA: TGTGCCACCAGCAGACTCAGGGATCGCAATGAGCAGTTCTTC. As protein: CATSRLRDRNEQFF.

The chain has TRBV15 and TRBJ2-1; weak D call: TRBD1 (6 bases). Between the trimmed V and J ends, which lost 0 bases and 4 bases, there was a span of 13 bases. CDR3 size: 16 residues. Per the germline V gene, CDR1 is LNHNV and CDR2 is YYDKDF (reference sequence). CDR3 DNA: TGTGCCACCAGCAGAGAGGGACATTCTCCTTACAATGAGCAGTTCTTC. Its protein is CATSREGHSPYNEQFF.